This TCR beta chain came from a study of blood T cells in healthy people across ages. Broader study findings: With naive T cell percentage, TCR beta diversity showed a strong correlation. Observed TCR beta diversity per million T cells went down as age went up. This fall followed a roughly linear course with age.

This clonotype was detected ten times or more. Its specificity is unknown. The second PCR ran about 6 to 11 cycles with a sample-barcoded 5' primer and J-beta primers. Each TCR beta cDNA got a 12-nucleotide random molecular identifier. TCRdb processed the 5' RACE reads anew with MiXCR; each CDR3 protein has one entry. The sample shows approximately 1.5 million distinct CDR3 sequences, roughly 43% of them seen only once. At least 5.5 micrograms of total RNA were extracted per sample. From germline, CDR1 is SGDLS and CDR2 YYNGEE. CDR3 length: 14 residues. V lost 5 bases and J lost 2, with 11 bases in between.

The rearrangement uses TRBV9 and TRBJ2-1; a weak D match, TRBD1 (5 bases). Material: blood. This receptor was taken from a young woman in good health. CDR3 DNA sequence: TGTGCCAGCAGTTATCAGGGAACCTACAATGAGCAGTTCTTC. This gives the protein CASSYQGTYNEQFF.